This is a list of T cell receptor beta chains from one sample in a study of blood T cells in healthy people across ages. TCRdb processed the 5' RACE reads anew with MiXCR; each CDR3 protein has one entry. The table lists 1.5 million to 2 million distinct CDR3 sequences, 28% of them singletons, with approximately 7.7% in the top ten. The sample comprised blood. These receptors all come from a woman aged 25 to 39 in good health. CDR3s include the opening cysteine and the closing phenylalanine or tryptophan. The D gene is left open where the match is weak. Only part of the rows carry a size: once, few, many, or a class if the clone is expanded.

>few|TRBV7-2|TRBJ1-2|-
TGTGCCAGCAGCTTATCCGCAGTGAACTATGGCTACACCTTC
CASSLSAVNYGYTF
>-|TRBV7-3|TRBJ1-1|-
TGTGCCAGCAGCTCCGGGACGGAATCCGCTGAAGCTTTCTTT
CASSSGTESAEAFF
>few|TRBV4-3|TRBJ2-7|-
TGCGCCAGCAGCCCGCGGTACAGCGACTCCTACGAGCAGTACTTC
CASSPRYSDSYEQYF
>few|TRBV27|TRBJ2-1|-
TGTGCCAGCGCCGGGGCGAGCTCCTACAATGAGCAGTTCTTC
CASAGASSYNEQFF
>-|TRBV28|TRBJ2-1|TRBD1
TGTGCCAGCAGTGCCGCGACAGGGACCTACAATGAGCAGTTCTTC
CASSAATGTYNEQFF
>-|TRBV2|TRBJ2-5|-
TGTGCCAGCACCAGACACGCGAAAGAGACCCAGTACTTC
CASTRHAKETQYF
>-|TRBV25-1|TRBJ2-2|-
TGTGCCAGACGGGACTTAAACACCGGGGAGCTGTTTTTT
CARRDLNTGELFF
>-|TRBV27|TRBJ2-7|TRBD1
TGTGCCAGCAGTTTAAGTTTAGGGGACAGAGGGTACGAGCAGTACTTC
CASSLSLGDRGYEQYF
>few|TRBV27|TRBJ2-7|TRBD2
TGTGCCAGCAGTTTAGATACTAGCGGAGGTCGATACGAGCAGTACTTC
CASSLDTSGGRYEQYF
>few|TRBV29-1|TRBJ1-1|-
TGCAGCGTTGGTACGCAGCGGAACACTGAAGCTTTCTTT
CSVGTQRNTEAFF
>-|TRBV5-1|TRBJ2-5|TRBD2
TGCGCCAGCAGGCTTACGACTAGCGGGGGGGAGACCCAGTACTTC
CASRLTTSGGETQYF
>few|TRBV9|TRBJ2-2|-
TGTGCCAGCAGCCCCCGGGGCGGGGAGCTGTTTTTT
CASSPRGGELFF
>-|TRBV5-1|TRBJ2-7|-
TGCGCCAGCAGCCGGGACTTACCGGAAAGGCAGTACTTC
CASSRDLPERQYF
>-|TRBV5-1|TRBJ2-3|-
TGCGCCAGCAGCTTGGACAACCAGGGTCTCACAGATACGCAGTATTTT
CASSLDNQGLTDTQYF
>many|TRBV5-6|TRBJ2-4|-
TGTGCCAGCAGCTCGACAATAACCAAAAACATTCAGTACTTC
CASSSTITKNIQYF
>-|TRBV7-9|TRBJ2-7|-
TGTGCCAGCAGCCCTGTCAGCGGAGGGGCCTACGAGCAGTACTTC
CASSPVSGGAYEQYF
>few|TRBV9|TRBJ1-4|-
TGTGCCGGCAGTCCTTCCACAGGCTACTCTAATGAAAAACTGTTTTTT
CAGSPSTGYSNEKLFF
>-|TRBV20-1|TRBJ2-5|-
TGCAGTGCTGTGACGGGCGGCCACGGGCAGTACTTC
CSAVTGGHGQYF